This note documents a single T cell receptor beta chain sequence. The antigen is undetermined. This entry belongs to a study of cytomegalovirus exposure and HLA in healthy donors. Study findings and constraints: Several top significant clusters appeared, in a later analysis, to be linked to common viral pathogens. Within a later analysis, the majority of CMV-associated TCR beta chains appeared HLA-restricted. For TCR beta chains, V- and J-gene trimming was later linked to a missense DCLRE1C variant.

Germline V gene lookup returns CDR1 LNHDA and CDR2 SQIVND (reference sequence). CDR3 length equals 14 residues. Trimming stripped 3 bases from V and 0 bases from J, with 8 bases between. PCR used 60 Vbeta primers and 13 Jbeta primers. Sequenced by immunoSEQ multiplex PCR; TCRdb stores in-frame clones only, minus some. The data hold about 200,000 clones, with approximately 85% observed a single time. This receptor was taken from a woman aged 50 to 60 in good health and CMV-seropositive. J is TRBJ1-2 and V is TRBV19, with D unresolved. Sequences were obtained from PBMCs. The CDR3 DNA reads TGTGCCAGTAGTATCGGGGATGCTAACTATGGCTACACCTTC. As protein: CASSIGDANYGYTF.